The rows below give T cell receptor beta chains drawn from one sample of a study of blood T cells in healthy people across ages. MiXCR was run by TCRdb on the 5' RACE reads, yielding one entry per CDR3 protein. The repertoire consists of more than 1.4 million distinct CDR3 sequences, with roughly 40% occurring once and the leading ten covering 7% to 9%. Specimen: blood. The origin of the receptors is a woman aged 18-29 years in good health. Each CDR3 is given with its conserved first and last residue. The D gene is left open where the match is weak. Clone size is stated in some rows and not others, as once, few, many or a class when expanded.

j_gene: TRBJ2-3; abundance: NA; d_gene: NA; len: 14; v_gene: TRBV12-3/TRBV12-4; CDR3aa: CASSLSGGADAQYF
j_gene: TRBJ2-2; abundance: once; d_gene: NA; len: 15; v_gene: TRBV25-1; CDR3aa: CASSETSLWPGELFF
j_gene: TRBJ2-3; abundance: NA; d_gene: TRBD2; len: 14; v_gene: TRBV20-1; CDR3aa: CSAPRLAGTDTQYF
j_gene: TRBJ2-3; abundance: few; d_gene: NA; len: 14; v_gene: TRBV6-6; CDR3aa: CASSYGLASDTQYF
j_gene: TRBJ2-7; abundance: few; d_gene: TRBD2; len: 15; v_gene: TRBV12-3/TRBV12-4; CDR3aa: CASSSFSGGNYEQYF
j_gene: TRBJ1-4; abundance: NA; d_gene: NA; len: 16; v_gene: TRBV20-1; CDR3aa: CSATPDGGRANEKLFF
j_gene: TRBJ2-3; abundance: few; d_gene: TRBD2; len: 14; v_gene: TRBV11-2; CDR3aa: CASSFSGSGDTQYF
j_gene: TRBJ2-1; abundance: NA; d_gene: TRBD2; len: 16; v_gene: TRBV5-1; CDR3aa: CASSLVAGETYNEQFF
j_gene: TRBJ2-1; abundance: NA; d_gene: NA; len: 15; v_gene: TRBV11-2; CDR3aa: CASSPTRGVYNEQFF
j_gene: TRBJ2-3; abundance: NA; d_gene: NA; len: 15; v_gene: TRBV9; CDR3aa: CASSETPGVTDTQYF
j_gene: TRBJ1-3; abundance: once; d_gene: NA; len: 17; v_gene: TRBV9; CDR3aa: CASSVAGTARSGNTIYF
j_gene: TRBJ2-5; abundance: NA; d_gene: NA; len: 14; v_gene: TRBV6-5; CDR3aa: CASRIQVGSNEQYF
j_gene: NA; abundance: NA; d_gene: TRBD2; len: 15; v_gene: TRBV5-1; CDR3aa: CASSRPAGGTYEQYF
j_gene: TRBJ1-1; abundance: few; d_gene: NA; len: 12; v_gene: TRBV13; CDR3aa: CASWTPNTEAFF
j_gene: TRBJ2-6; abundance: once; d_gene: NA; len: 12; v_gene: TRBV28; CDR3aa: CASSLARGVLTF
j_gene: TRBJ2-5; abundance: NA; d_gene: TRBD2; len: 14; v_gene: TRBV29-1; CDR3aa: CSVAPGGLQETQYF
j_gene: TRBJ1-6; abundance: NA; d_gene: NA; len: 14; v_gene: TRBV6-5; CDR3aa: CASSYSGDNSPLHF